Below, 29 T cell receptor beta chains from the same sample are listed, as sequenced in a study of CD8+ T cells in alopecia areata. RNA extraction was followed by reverse transcription into cDNA, which acted as the sequencing template. This table comes from immunoSEQ multiplex PCR, and its TCRdb copy is limited to in-frame clones, with some not included. Listed for the sample are over 100,000 clones, none seen a single time. The sample comprised lesional skin. The receptors here all came from a C3H/HeJ mouse with alopecia areata. For the strain, the MHC haplotype given is H2-k.

This clone was picked up a small number of times. Mouse gene names and germline throughout. The CDR3 goes on 4 residues after the read ends, and that part is filled in from the germline J gene. The gene calls are TRBV1 and TRBJ1-1, with D maybe TRBD1 (6 bases). This CDR3 has 13 amino acids. CDR1 is NSQYPW and CDR2 is LRSPGD in the germline V gene (reference sequence). V was clipped by 7 bases and J by 0 bases, with 9 bases between them. Here the CDR3 reads CTCKTGANTEVFF. The sequenced CDR3 bases are TGCACCTGCAAGACAGGCGCAAACACA.

On this clone: Mouse names are used for the genes. The read halts 4 residues ahead of the CDR3 end, with the missing end drawn from the germline J gene. The chain uses TRBV1 and TRBJ2-4; 12 bases are shared with TRBD2. This CDR3 has 15 residues. The germline CDR1 and CDR2 sequences are NSQYPW and LRSPGD (reference sequence). The sequenced part of the CDR3 DNA is TGCACCTGCAGTGCCCCCGGACTGGGGGGGAAC. Translating it yields CTCSAPGLGGN. The CDR3 as a whole reads CTCSAPGLGGNTLYF.

This clone was counted ten times or more. The gene symbols are mouse symbols. Coverage ceases 4 residues before the CDR3 finishes, and the germline J gene fills in the end. The genes are TRBV16 and TRBJ2-7; D is possibly TRBD1 (5 bases). Germline lookup yields CDR1 SGHSA and CDR2 FRNQAP. CDR3 size: 12 residues. Trimming cost V 5 bases and J 0 bases, with 5 bases left between them. CDR3: CASSDSSYEQYF. The part of the CDR3 DNA that was read is TGTGCAAGCAGCGACAGCTCCTAT.

This clone has a handful of counts. Gene names and germline match the mouse. The read ends 4 residues before the CDR3 terminus; that terminus is restored from the germline J gene. The chain employs TRBV13-3 and TRBJ1-1; possible D gene TRBD1, 5 bases. Germline CDR1 NNHDY, CDR2 SYVADS. V was cut by 4 bases and J by 1 base, with 11 bases left in between. The CDR3 is made up of 14 amino acids. This CDR3 is CASSFTGGNTEVFF. CDR3 DNA, as far as it was read: TGTGCCAGCAGTTTCACAGGTGGAAACACA.

Details on this clone: Gene names and germline refer to mouse. The read comes to an end 4 residues before the CDR3 does, leaving the germline J gene to fill in the end. J is TRBJ2-1 and V is TRBV13-3, with a possible D match to TRBD1 (6 bases). V was trimmed by 3 bases and J by 2 bases, leaving 9 bases between them. Per germline, CDR1 NNHDY and CDR2 SYVADS. CDR3 length equals 14 residues. The sequenced CDR3 bases are TGTGCCAGCAGTGCATACAGGGACTATGCT. This gives the protein CASSAYRDYA. The entire CDR3 is CASSAYRDYAEQFF.

This clone was counted a few times. Gene names follow the mouse nomenclature. The CDR3 extends 4 residues past the end of the read, so its final part is completed from the germline J gene. The J gene is TRBJ2-4, the V gene TRBV13-3; a weak D match, TRBD1 (5 bases). V gave up 2 bases and J gave up 1 base, with 11 bases separating them. Per the germline V gene, CDR1 is NNHDY and CDR2 is SYVADS. The CDR3 loop spans 15 amino acids. Here the CDR3 reads CASSEAGNGQNTLYF. The sequenced CDR3 bases are TGTGCCAGCAGTGAGGCAGGGAACGGTCAAAAC.

There are a few counts of this clone. Mouse gene names and germline throughout. The CDR3 extends 4 residues past the end of the read, so its final part is completed from the germline J gene. This sample includes further DNA sequences coding for the same CDR3. This chain uses TRBV1 with TRBJ2-7, with 10 nucleotides matching TRBD2. Germline-derived CDR1 and CDR2 are NSQYPW and LRSPGD (reference sequence). The CDR3 has 16 amino acids. J was trimmed by 3 bases and V by 2 bases; bases with no gene match: 7. The CDR3 bases that were read are TGCACCTGCAGTGCACCCCCCGGGACTGGGGACTAT. This gives the protein CTCSAPPGTGDY. The whole CDR3 protein reads CTCSAPPGTGDYEQYF.

This clone came up many times. Gene names denote mouse genes. The CDR3 end is not reached by the read, which stops 4 residues before it; the germline J gene fills it in. The V and J genes are TRBV13-3 and TRBJ2-1, with 11 bases matching TRBD2. With 1 base clipped from V and 6 bases from J, the junction kept 6 bases outside the gene matches. Germline assignment: CDR1 NNHDY and CDR2 SYVADS. The CDR3 loop spans 16 amino acids. CDR3 region: CASSDPGLGVFAEQFF. Partial CDR3 DNA: TGTGCCAGCAGTGATCCGGGACTGGGGGTCTTTGCT.

Turning to this clone: These gene names are mouse names. The read ends 4 residues early relative to the CDR3; the germline J gene fills the gap. This chain links TRBV19 with TRBJ2-7, with D unresolved. Trimming took off 5 bases at V and 0 bases at J, with 12 bases between the two ends. This CDR3 spans 14 amino acids. Germline CDR1 FNHDT, CDR2 SITEND (reference sequence). The sequenced CDR3 bases are TGTGCCAGCAGCCCCTACAGAAGCTCCTAT. Encoded protein: CASSPYRSSY. The full CDR3 reads CASSPYRSSYEQYF.

Points on this clone: The translated DNA and TCRdb's protein are not identical at residue 11; the protein here was translated from the DNA. Genes and germline are mouse. The covered CDR3 bases are TGTGCCTGGACAGGAGGGTCCTATAATTCGCCC. It specifies CAWTGGSYNSP. The full CDR3 protein reads CAWTGGSYNSPLYF. This chain uses TRBV31 with TRBJ1-6; D is ambiguous. The sequence runs out 3 residues before the end of the CDR3; the remainder is reconstructed from the germline J gene. TRBJ1-6 is designated an ORF whose function remains uncertain. CDR1 is GKSSPN, CDR2 SITVG, per germline. Trimming removed 4 bases at V and 1 base at J, with 8 bases between. CDR3 size: 14 residues.

In the case of this clone: Genes and germline are mouse. Coverage ceases 4 residues before the CDR3 finishes, and the germline J gene fills in the end. The sample has other DNA sequences that encode this CDR3 too. The genes are TRBV19 and TRBJ2-2; 10 bases fit TRBD1. Germline CDR1 and CDR2: FNHDT and SITEND (reference sequence). The V gene end was trimmed by 4 bases and the J gene end by 3 bases; junction bases not matched to a gene: 6. This CDR3 is built from 16 residues. The DNA read from the CDR3 is TGTGCCAGCAGTCCGACAGGGGGCGCTGACACCGGG. Protein: CASSPTGGADTG. The complete CDR3 protein is CASSPTGGADTGQLYF.

This clone was seen a few times. The genes and germline here are from mouse. The read is 4 residues too short to cover the CDR3 end, so that end is filled in from the germline J gene. The gene calls are TRBV14 and TRBJ2-7; D perhaps matches TRBD1 (6 bases). V lost 3 bases to trimming and J lost 0 bases, with 13 bases between them. Looked up from germline, CDR1 is SGHDT and CDR2 is FRDEAV. The CDR3 loop spans 15 amino acids. Incomplete CDR3 DNA: TGTGCCAGCAGTTACGGGGACATGAGCTCCTAT. The encoded protein is CASSYGDMSSY. The complete CDR3 reads CASSYGDMSSYEQYF.

The table lists this clone with many counts. Gene labels here are mouse ones. The CDR3 extends 4 residues past the end of the read, so its final part is completed from the germline J gene. This chain links TRBV19 with TRBJ2-1; 12 bases match TRBD2. The CDR3 is 16 amino acids. J lost 1 base, V lost 4 bases, and 3 bases had no gene match. Germline V CDR1 and CDR2: FNHDT, SITEND (reference sequence). Here the CDR3 reads CASSPGLGGNYAEQFF. CDR3 DNA, as far as it was read: TGTGCCAGCAGTCCCGGACTGGGGGGGAACTATGCT.

There are a few counts of this clone. The gene names here belong to mouse. The read ends 4 residues shy of where the CDR3 ends; the end is completed using the germline J gene. J is TRBJ2-5 and V is TRBV13-3; D is perhaps TRBD2 (7 bases). Trimming removed 1 base from V and 0 bases from J, with 18 bases in between. The CDR3 runs to 18 residues. CDR1 and CDR2 (germline): NNHDY, SYVADS. The CDR3 is CASSDPRGAGFNQDTQYF. CDR3 DNA, as far as it was read: TGTGCCAGCAGTGATCCGCGGGGGGCAGGATTTAACCAAGAC.

The sample holds a few counts of this clone. Genes here carry mouse names. The missing CDR3 end, 4 residues past where the read stops, is filled in from the germline J gene. This chain links TRBV1 with TRBJ2-1; 9 positions agree with TRBD1. The junction had 8 bases not matched to a gene; V was cut back by 4 bases and J by 4 bases. The CDR3 contains 16 residues. CDR1 and CDR2 (germline): NSQYPW, LRSPGD (reference sequence). The CDR3 bases that were read are TGCACCTGCAGTGAAGGACGGGACAGGGATTATGCT. Its translation is CTCSEGRDRDYA. The entire CDR3 reads CTCSEGRDRDYAEQFF.

To note about this clone: The germline and genes are mouse ones. Coverage ceases 4 residues before the CDR3 finishes, and the germline J gene fills in the end. V is TRBV1 and J is TRBJ2-1, with D tentatively TRBD2 (5 bases). The CDR3 consists of 13 residues. V lost 1 base and J lost 5, with 6 bases in between. CDR1 NSQYPW and CDR2 LRSPGD come from the germline V gene (reference sequence). CDR3 protein: CTCSAGGDAEQFF. The sequenced CDR3 bases are TGCACCTGCAGTGCAGGTGGGGATGCT.

This clone showed up many times. Gene names follow the mouse nomenclature. The covered CDR3 bases are TGCACCTGCAGTGCAGATCTTTACTGGGGGGTGTATGCT. Its protein is CTCSADLYWGVYA. The full-length CDR3 reads as CTCSADLYWGVYAEQFF. V usage is TRBV1 and J usage is TRBJ2-1; 9 bases are shared with TRBD2. The read is 4 residues too short to cover the CDR3 end, so that end is filled in from the germline J gene. The CDR3 has 17 residues. Germline V gives CDR1 NSQYPW, CDR2 LRSPGD (reference sequence). J gave up 4 bases and V 0 bases, and 7 bases lay outside the gene matches.

This clone has a handful of counts. Mouse names are used for the genes. The CDR3 end is not reached by the read, which stops 4 residues before it; the germline J gene fills it in. The chain couples TRBV31 to TRBJ2-2; 8 bases agree with TRBD2. There are 15 residues in the CDR3. Per germline, CDR1 GKSSPN and CDR2 SITVG. V dropped 1 base and J dropped 2; count of bases not matched to a gene: 3. The covered CDR3 bases are TGTGCCTGGAGTCACGGGACTGGCAACACCGGG. It is translated as CAWSHGTGNTG. The complete CDR3 reads CAWSHGTGNTGQLYF.

Comments on this clone: Gene names follow the mouse nomenclature. The CDR3 is cut off 4 residues early in the read; its end comes from the germline J gene. The chain has TRBV19 and TRBJ2-2, with 11 bases lining up with TRBD1. The CDR3 length is 14 residues. Unmatched junction bases numbered 1, after V lost 5 bases and J lost 4 bases. CDR1 and CDR2 from the germline V gene are FNHDT and SITEND (reference sequence). The CDR3 spells CASRGTGGTGQLYF. Incomplete CDR3 DNA: TGTGCCAGCAGGGGGACAGGGGGCACCGGG.

Turning to this clone: The genes are named according to mouse. The DNA read from the CDR3 is TGTGCCAGCAGTGATGAGGACTGGGGGGACTAT. It codes for CASSDEDWGDY. The CDR3 as a whole reads CASSDEDWGDYEQYF. The chain combines TRBV13-3 with TRBJ2-7; 11 bases line up with TRBD2. Read coverage stops 4 residues before the CDR3 terminus; the germline J gene supplies the remainder. The germline CDR1 and CDR2 sequences are NNHDY and SYVADS. The CDR3 totals 15 residues. Trimming took 0 bases from V and 3 from J; bases not matched to a gene: 2.

This clone was seen a handful of times. The gene names given are mouse names. The read terminates 4 residues ahead of where the CDR3 ends, so the germline J gene completes it. The chain uses TRBV17 and TRBJ2-7, with D perhaps TRBD1 (6 bases). Germline assignment: CDR1 MNHDT and CDR2 YYDKIL. The V end was cut by 7 bases, the J end by 0 bases, with 13 bases between. CDR3 size: 14 residues. CDR3 region: CASNRTESSYEQYF. Incomplete CDR3 DNA: TGTGCTAGCAACCGGACAGAAAGCTCCTAT.

This clone was counted many times. At residue 9, the TCRdb amino acid sequence and the translated nucleotide sequence differ, so the protein here is the DNA translation. The gene names given are mouse names. The read finishes 3 residues shy of the CDR3 end, and the germline J gene is used to complete it. The rearrangement uses TRBV19 and TRBJ1-6, with a weak D call TRBD1 (5 bases). TRBJ1-6 qualifies as an ORF whose function is uncertain. This CDR3 has 12 residues. The V end was cut by 1 base, the J end by 9 bases, with 5 bases between. CDR1 and CDR2 (germline): FNHDT, SITEND (reference sequence). The CDR3 loop reads CASSIRGSPLYF. The covered CDR3 bases are TGTGCCAGCAGTATAAGGGGTTCGCCC.

This clone occurred a few times. Here the gene names and germline are mouse. With the read ending 4 residues before the CDR3 end, the germline J gene is used to fill in that end. The chain joins TRBV19 to TRBJ2-1; 10 bases are a match to TRBD1. CDR1 is FNHDT, CDR2 SITEND, per germline (reference sequence). This CDR3 contains 15 residues. CDR3 residues: CASSIPGTGEAEQFF. The DNA read from the CDR3 is TGTGCCAGCAGTATCCCCGGGACAGGGGAAGCT. Drawing the rest from reference TRBV19 and TRBJ2-1, the complete variable domain is GGIITQTPKFLIGQEGQKLTLKCQQNFNHDTMYWYRQDSGKGLRLIYYSITENDLQKGDLSEGYDASREKKSSFSLTVTSAQKNEMAVFLCASSIPGTGEAEQFFGPGTRLTVL.

In the case of this clone: The genes and germline here are from mouse. The CDR3 spells CASSVILGASAETLYF. The covered CDR3 bases are TGTGCCAGCAGTGTTATTCTGGGGGCTAGTGCAGAA. The genes are TRBV13-3 and TRBJ2-3; possibly TRBD2 for D (7 bases). The read ends 4 residues shy of where the CDR3 ends; the end is completed using the germline J gene. V was cut by 3 bases and J by 0 bases, with 14 bases left in between. CDR1 and CDR2 from the germline V gene are NNHDY and SYVADS. The CDR3 consists of 16 residues.

Turning to this clone: The protein listed by TCRdb differs at residue 15 from the translated DNA, so the DNA translation is shown. Genes here carry mouse names. The CDR3 reads CTCSAERGTGRSGNTLYF. The sequenced CDR3 bases are TGCACCTGCAGTGCAGAGAGAGGGACAGGGCGGTCTGGAAATACG. V and J are TRBV1 and TRBJ1-3; 9 nucleotides align to TRBD1. Read coverage stops 3 residues before the CDR3 terminus; the germline J gene supplies the remainder. V shed 0 bases and J 1 base; nucleotides not matched to a gene: 7. The germline gives CDR1 NSQYPW, CDR2 LRSPGD (reference sequence). The CDR3 runs 18 residues.

This clone turned up a few times. There is a difference at residue 13 between the TCRdb protein and the DNA translation, so the protein given here was translated from the DNA. Genes and germline come from the mouse. Here the CDR3 reads CTCSSGTPSYNSPLYF. CDR3 DNA (partial): TGCACCTGCAGCTCCGGGACACCTTCCTATAATTCGCCC. V usage is TRBV1 and J usage is TRBJ1-6; maybe TRBD1 (6 bases). The DNA ends 3 residues before the CDR3 does, and the rest of the CDR3 is filled in from the germline J gene. TRBJ1-6 is an ORF, and what it does is uncertain. CDR1 and CDR2 from the germline V gene are NSQYPW and LRSPGD (reference sequence). V lost 6 bases and J 0 bases, leaving 12 bases between the germline ends. The CDR3 spans 16 residues.

In this sample, this clone turned up a few times. Possible read error: a much larger clone is one base away. Gene labels here are mouse ones. Coverage ceases 4 residues before the CDR3 finishes, and the germline J gene fills in the end. The V gene is TRBV19, the J gene TRBJ2-1; weak D call: TRBD1 (5 bases). The CDR3 totals 15 residues. Germline V gene data show CDR1 as FNHDT and CDR2 as SITEND (reference sequence). The V gene lost 2 bases and the J gene lost 0 bases, with 9 bases spanning the gap. The CDR3 region is CASSIEDNNYAEQFF. The sequenced CDR3 bases are TGTGCCAGCAGTATCGAGGACAATAACTATGCT.

This clone turned up a few times. Mouse germline and gene names are used. The CDR3 goes on 4 residues after the read ends, and that part is filled in from the germline J gene. The chain recombines TRBV13-2 with TRBJ2-7, with 7 bases fitting TRBD1. Germline loops: CDR1 NNHNN, CDR2 SYGAGS (reference sequence). This CDR3 contains 14 residues. With V trimmed by 1 base and J by 3 bases, 4 bases remained unmatched. The DNA read from the CDR3 is TGTGCCAGCGGTGATCTGACAGGGCTCTAT. Its protein is CASGDLTGLY. The full CDR3 reads CASGDLTGLYEQYF.

On this clone itself: Gene labels here are mouse ones. The CDR3 goes on 4 residues after the read ends, and that part is filled in from the germline J gene. V gene TRBV1 combines with J gene TRBJ1-2; D perhaps matches TRBD1 (6 bases). V dropped 1 base and J dropped 0 bases, with 9 bases sitting between them. Germline CDR1 reads NSQYPW; CDR2 reads LRSPGD (reference sequence). There are 15 residues in the CDR3. This chain's CDR3 is CTCSAAGQSNSDYTF. Partial CDR3 DNA: TGCACCTGCAGTGCAGCGGGACAATCAAACTCC. Together with reference TRBV1 and TRBJ1-2, the CDR3 gives the full variable domain: VTLLEQNPRWRLVPRGQAVNLRCILKNSQYPWMSWYQQDLQKQLQWLFTLRSPGDKEVKSLPGADYLATRVTDTELRLQVANMSQGRTLYCTCSAAGQSNSDYTFGSGTRLLVI.